This T cell receptor beta chain emerged from a study of CD8+ T cells in alopecia areata. Study-wide results and limits: Many expanded lesional clones persisted in scalp and blood during tofacitinib treatment.

The treatment here: oral pan-JAK inhibitor, 5-10 mg twice daily. This clone came up a few times. Antigen specificity is unknown. V was clipped by 3 bases and J by 4 bases, with 4 bases between them. Germline V gene lookup returns CDR1 SGDLS and CDR2 YYNGEE. The CDR3 runs to 11 residues. Extracted from the samples, RNA was reverse transcribed into cDNA to serve as the sequencing template. Profiling relied on immunoSEQ multiplex PCR, and the TCRdb table lists in-frame clones only, not all of them. The repertoire holds 87,000 or so clones, with over 70% as singletons. Sample: CD8+ T cells sorted from blood, taken around week 42, from a patient treated with tofacitinib. This receptor was taken from a human donor with alopecia areata. The rearrangement joins TRBV9 to TRBJ1-2; D is unresolved. The CDR3 region is CASSGGYGYTF. The DNA for the CDR3 is TGTGCCAGCAGCGGCGGCTATGGCTACACCTTC.